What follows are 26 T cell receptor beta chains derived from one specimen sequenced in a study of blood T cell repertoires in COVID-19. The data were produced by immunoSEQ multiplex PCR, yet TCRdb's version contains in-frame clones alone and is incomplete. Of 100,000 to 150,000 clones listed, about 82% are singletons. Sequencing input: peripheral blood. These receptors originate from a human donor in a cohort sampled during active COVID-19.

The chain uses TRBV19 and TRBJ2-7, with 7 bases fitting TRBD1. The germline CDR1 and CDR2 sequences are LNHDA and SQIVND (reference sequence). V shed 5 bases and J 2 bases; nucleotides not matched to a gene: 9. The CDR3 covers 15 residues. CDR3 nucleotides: TGTGCCAGTAGTCCCCGACAGGGTAGCACCTACGAGCAGTACTTC. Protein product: CASSPRQGSTYEQYF.

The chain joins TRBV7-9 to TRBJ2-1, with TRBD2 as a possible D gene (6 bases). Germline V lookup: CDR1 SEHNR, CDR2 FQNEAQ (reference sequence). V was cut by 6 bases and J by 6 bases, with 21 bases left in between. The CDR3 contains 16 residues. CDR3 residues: CASSPHASGLGNEQFF. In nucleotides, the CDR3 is TGTGCCAGCAGTCCACATGCCTCGGGACTTGGCAATGAGCAGTTCTTC.

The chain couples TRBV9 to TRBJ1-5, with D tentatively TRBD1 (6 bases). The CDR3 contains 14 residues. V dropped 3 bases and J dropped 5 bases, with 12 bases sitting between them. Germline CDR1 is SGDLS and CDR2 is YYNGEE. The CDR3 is CASSAGGGDQPQHF. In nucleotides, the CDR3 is TGTGCCAGCAGCGCCGGGGGGGGCGATCAGCCCCAGCATTTT.

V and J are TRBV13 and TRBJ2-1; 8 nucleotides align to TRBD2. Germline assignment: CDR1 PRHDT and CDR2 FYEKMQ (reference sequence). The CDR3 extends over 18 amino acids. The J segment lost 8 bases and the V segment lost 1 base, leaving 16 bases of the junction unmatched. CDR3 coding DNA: TGTGCCAGCAGCTTAGTTAGCGGGACGCTTCGGCAGCGGGATGAGCAGTTCTTC. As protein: CASSLVSGTLRQRDEQFF.

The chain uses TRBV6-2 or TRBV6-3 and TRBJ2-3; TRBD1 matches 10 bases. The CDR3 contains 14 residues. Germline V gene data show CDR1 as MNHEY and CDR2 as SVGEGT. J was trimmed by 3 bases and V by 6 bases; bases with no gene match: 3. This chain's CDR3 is CASSRTGGTDTQYF. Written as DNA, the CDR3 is TGTGCCAGCAGCAGGACAGGGGGGACAGATACGCAGTATTTT.

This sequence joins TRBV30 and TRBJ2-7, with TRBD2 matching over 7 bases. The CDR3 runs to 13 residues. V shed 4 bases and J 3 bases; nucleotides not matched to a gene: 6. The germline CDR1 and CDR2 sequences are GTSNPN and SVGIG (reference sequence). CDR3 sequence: CAWTLGDYYEQYF. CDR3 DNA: TGTGCCTGGACGCTCGGGGACTACTACGAGCAGTACTTC.

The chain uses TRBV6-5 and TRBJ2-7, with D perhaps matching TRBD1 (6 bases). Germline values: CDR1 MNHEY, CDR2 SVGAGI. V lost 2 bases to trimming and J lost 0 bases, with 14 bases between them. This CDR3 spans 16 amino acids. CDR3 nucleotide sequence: TGTGCCAGCAGTTACGGGGGCGGGTCTACCTCCTACGAGCAGTACTTC. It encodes CASSYGGGSTSYEQYF.

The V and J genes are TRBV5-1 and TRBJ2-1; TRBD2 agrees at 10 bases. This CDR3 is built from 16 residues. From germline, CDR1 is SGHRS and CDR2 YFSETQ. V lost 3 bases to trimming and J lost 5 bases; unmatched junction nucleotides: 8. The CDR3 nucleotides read TGCGCCAGCAGCTCAAGTCAACTAGCGGGACACAATGAGCAGTTCTTC. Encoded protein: CASSSSQLAGHNEQFF. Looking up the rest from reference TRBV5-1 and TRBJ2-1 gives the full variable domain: KAGVTQTPRYLIKTRGQQVTLSCSPISGHRSVSWYQQTPGQGLQFLFEYFSETQRNKGNFPGRFSGRQFSNSRSEMNVSTLELGDSALYLCASSSSQLAGHNEQFFGPGTRLTVL.

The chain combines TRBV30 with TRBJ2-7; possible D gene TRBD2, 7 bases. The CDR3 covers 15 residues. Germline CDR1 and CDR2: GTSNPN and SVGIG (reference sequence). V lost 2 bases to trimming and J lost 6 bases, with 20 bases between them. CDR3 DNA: TGTGCCTGGAGTAAAACGGGGTCCGGGGGGCGCGAGCAGTACTTC. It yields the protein CAWSKTGSGGREQYF.

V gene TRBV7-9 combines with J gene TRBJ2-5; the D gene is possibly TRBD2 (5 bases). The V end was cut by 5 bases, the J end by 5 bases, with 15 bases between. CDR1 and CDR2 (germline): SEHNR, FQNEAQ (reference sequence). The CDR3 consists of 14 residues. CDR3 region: CASSPRASGETQYF. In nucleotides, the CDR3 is TGTGCCAGCAGCCCACGGGCATCGGGGGAGACCCAGTACTTC.

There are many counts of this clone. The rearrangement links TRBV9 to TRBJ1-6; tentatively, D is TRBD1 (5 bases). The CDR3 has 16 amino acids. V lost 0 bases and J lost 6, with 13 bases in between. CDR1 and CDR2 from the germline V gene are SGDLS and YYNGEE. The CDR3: CASSVAAGYPNSPLHF. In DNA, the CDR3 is TGTGCCAGCAGCGTAGCGGCAGGGTATCCTAATTCACCCCTCCACTTT.

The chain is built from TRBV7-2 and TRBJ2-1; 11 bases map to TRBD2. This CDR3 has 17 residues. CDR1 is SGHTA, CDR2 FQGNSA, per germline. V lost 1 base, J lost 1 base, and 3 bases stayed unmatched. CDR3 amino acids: CASSLVASGGSYNEQFF. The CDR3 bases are TGTGCCAGCAGCTTAGTGGCTAGCGGGGGGTCCTACAATGAGCAGTTCTTC.

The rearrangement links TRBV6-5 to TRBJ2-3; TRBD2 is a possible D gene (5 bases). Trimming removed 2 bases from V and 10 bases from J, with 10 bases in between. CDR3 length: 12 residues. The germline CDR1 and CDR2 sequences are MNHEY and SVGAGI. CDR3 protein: CASSYAGVPQYF. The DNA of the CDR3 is TGTGCCAGCAGTTACGCGGGCGTTCCGCAGTATTTT.

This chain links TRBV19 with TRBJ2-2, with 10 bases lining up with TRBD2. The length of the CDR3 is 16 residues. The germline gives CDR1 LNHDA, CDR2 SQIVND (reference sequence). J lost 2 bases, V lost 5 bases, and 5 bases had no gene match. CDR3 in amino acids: CASSFLLAGNTGELFF. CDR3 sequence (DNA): TGTGCCAGTAGTTTTTTACTAGCGGGAAACACCGGGGAGCTGTTTTTT.

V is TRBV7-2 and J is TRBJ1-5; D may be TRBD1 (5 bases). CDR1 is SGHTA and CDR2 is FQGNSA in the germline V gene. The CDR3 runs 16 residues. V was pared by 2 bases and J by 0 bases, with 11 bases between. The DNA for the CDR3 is TGTGCCAGCAGCTTAAGGGGAGGGGATAGCAATCAGCCCCAGCATTTT. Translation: CASSLRGGDSNQPQHF.

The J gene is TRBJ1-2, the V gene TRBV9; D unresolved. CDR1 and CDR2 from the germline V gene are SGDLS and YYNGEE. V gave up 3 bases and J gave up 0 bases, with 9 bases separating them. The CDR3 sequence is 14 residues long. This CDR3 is CASSASYTNYGYTF. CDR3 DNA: TGTGCCAGCAGCGCTTCGTATACTAACTATGGCTACACCTTC. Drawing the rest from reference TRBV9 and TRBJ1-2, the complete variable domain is DSGVTQTPKHLITATGQRVTLRCSPRSGDLSVYWYQQSLDQGLQFLIQYYNGEERAKGNILERFSAQQFPDLHSELNLSSLELGDSALYFCASSASYTNYGYTFGSGTRLTVV.

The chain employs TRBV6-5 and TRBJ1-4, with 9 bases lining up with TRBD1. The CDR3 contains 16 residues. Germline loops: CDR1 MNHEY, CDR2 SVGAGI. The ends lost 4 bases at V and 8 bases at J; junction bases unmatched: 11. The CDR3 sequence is CASSSPGQGFGEKLFF. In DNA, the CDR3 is TGTGCCAGCAGTTCCCCGGGACAGGGTTTCGGGGAAAAACTGTTTTTT.

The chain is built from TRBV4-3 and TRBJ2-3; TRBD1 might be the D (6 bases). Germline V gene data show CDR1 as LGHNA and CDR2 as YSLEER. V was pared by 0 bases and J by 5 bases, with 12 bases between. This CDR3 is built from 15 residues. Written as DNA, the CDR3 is TGCGCCAGCAGCCAAGATGGGACAACAGGAGATACGCAGTATTTT. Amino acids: CASSQDGTTGDTQYF.

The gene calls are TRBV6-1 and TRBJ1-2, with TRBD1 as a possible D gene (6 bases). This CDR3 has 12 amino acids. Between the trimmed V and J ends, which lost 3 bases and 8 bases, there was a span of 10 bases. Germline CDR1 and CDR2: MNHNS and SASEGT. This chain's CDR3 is CASSDGTPGYTF. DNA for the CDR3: TGTGCCAGCAGTGATGGGACACCAGGCTACACCTTC.

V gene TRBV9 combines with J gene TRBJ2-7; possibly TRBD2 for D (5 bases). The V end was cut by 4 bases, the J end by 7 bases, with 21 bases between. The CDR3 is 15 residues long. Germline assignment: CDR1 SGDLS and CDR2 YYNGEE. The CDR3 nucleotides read TGTGCCAGCAGCCTTCTAGGAGACCGGGATGGGGAGCAGTACTTC. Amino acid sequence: CASSLLGDRDGEQYF. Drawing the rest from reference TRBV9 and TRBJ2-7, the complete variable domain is DSGVTQTPKHLITATGQRVTLRCSPRSGDLSVYWYQQSLDQGLQFLIQYYNGEERAKGNILERFSAQQFPDLHSELNLSSLELGDSALYFCASSLLGDRDGEQYFGPGTRLTVT.

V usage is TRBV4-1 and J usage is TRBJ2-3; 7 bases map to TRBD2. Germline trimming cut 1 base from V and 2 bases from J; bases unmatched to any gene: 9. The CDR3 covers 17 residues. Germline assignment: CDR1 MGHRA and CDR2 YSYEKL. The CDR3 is CASSQGLLADLTDTQYF. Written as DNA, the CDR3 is TGCGCCAGCAGCCAAGGGCTTCTAGCGGACCTCACAGATACGCAGTATTTT.

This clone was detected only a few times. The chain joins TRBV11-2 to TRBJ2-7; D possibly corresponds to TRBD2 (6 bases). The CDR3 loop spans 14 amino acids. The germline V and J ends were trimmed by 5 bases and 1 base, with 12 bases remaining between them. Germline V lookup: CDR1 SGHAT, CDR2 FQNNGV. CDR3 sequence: CASSGGTVSYEQYF. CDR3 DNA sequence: TGTGCCAGCAGCGGAGGGACGGTTTCCTACGAGCAGTACTTC.

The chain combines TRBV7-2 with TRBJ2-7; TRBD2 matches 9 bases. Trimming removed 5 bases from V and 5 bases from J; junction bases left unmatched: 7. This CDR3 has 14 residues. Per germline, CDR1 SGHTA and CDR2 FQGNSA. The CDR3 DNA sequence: TGTGCCAGCAGCCGGCGGGAGGGTAGGGACGAGCAGTACTTC. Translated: CASSRREGRDEQYF. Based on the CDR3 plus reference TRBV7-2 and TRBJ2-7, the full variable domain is GAGVSQSPSNKVTEKGKDVELRCDPISGHTALYWYRQSLGQGLEFLIYFQGNSAPDKSGLPSDRFSAERTGGSVSTLTIQRTQQEDSAVYLCASSRREGRDEQYFGPGTRLTVT.

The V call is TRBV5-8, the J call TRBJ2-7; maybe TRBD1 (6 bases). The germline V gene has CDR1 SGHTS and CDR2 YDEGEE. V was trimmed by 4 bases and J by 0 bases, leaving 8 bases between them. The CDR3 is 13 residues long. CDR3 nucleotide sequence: TGTGCCAGCAGCCTGACAGGCTCCTACGAGCAGTACTTC. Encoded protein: CASSLTGSYEQYF.

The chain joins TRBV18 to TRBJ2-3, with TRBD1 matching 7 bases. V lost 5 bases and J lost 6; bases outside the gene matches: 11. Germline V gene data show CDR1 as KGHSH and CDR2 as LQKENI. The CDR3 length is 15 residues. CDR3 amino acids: CASSSRTGLRDTQYF. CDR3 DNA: TGTGCCAGCTCATCCCGGACAGGCCTCCGGGATACGCAGTATTTT.

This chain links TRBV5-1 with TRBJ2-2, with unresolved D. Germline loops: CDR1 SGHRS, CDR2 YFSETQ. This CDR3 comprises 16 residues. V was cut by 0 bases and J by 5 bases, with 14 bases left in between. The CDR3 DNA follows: TGCGCCAGCAGCTTGGGCACCTTAGAGAGAACCGGGGAGCTGTTTTTT. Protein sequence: CASSLGTLERTGELFF.